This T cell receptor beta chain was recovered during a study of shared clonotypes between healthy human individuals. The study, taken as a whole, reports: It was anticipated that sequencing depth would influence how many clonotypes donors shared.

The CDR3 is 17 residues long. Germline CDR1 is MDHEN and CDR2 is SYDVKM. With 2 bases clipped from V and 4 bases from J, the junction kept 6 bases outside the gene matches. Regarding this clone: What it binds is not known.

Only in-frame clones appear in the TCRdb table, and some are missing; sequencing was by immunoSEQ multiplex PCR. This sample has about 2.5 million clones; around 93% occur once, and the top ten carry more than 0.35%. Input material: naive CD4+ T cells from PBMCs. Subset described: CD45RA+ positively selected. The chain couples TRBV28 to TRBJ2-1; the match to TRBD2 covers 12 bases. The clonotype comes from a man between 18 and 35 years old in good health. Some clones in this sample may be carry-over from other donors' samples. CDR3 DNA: TGTGCCAGCAGTTTAACGACTAGCGGGAGTATTTACAATGAGCAGTTCTTC. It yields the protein CASSLTTSGSIYNEQFF. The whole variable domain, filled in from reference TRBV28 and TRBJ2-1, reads DVKVTQSSRYLVKRTGEKVFLECVQDMDHENMFWYRQDPGLGLRLIYFSYDVKMKEKGDIPEGYSVSREKKERFSLILESASTNQTSMYLCASSLTTSGSIYNEQFFGPGTRLTVL.